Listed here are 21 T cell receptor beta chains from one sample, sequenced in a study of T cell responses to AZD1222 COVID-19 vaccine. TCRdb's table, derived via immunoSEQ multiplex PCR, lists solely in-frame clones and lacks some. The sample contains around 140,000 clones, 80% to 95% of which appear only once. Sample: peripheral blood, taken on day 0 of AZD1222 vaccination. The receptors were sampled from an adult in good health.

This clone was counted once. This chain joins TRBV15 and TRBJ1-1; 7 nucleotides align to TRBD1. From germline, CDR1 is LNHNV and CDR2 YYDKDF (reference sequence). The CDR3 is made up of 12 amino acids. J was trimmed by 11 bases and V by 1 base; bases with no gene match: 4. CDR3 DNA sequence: TGTGCCACCAGCAGAGTAGGGACAGATGCTTTCTTT. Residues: CATSRVGTDAFF.

CDR3 coding DNA: TGCGCCAGCAGCCAAGTACAGGAATACTATGGCTACACCTTC. Protein product: CASSQVQEYYGYTF. This sequence joins TRBV4-1 and TRBJ1-2; D is possibly TRBD1 (5 bases). The CDR3 runs to 14 residues. V lost 1 base to trimming and J lost 3 bases, with 9 bases between them. CDR1 is MGHRA and CDR2 is YSYEKL in the germline V gene.

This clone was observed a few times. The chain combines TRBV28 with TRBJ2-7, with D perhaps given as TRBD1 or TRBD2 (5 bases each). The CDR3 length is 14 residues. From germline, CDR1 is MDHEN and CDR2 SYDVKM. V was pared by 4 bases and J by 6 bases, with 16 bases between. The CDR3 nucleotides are TGTGCCAGCAGTTCGCAGGGAGCCTACTTCGAGCAGTACTTC. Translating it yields CASSSQGAYFEQYF.

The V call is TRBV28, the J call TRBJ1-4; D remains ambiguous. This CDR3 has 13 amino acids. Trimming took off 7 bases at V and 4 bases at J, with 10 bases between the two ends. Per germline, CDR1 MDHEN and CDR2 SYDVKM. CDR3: CASKTSLNEKLFF. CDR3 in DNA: TGTGCCAGCAAGACTTCCCTTAATGAAAAACTGTTTTTT. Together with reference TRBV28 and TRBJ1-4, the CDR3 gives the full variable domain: DVKVTQSSRYLVKRTGEKVFLECVQDMDHENMFWYRQDPGLGLRLIYFSYDVKMKEKGDIPEGYSVSREKKERFSLILESASTNQTSMYLCASKTSLNEKLFFGSGTQLSVL.

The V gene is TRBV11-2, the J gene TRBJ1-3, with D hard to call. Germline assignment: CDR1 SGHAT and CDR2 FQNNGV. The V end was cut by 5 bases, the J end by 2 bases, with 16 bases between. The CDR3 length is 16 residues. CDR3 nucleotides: TGTGCCAGCAGCCACCTTCGGGGAAGAACTGGAAACACCATATATTTT. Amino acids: CASSHLRGRTGNTIYF.

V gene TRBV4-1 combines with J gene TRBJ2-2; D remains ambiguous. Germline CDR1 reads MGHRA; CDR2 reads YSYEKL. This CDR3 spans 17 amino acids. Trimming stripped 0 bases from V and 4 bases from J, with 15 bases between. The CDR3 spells CASSQEAWATFTGELFF. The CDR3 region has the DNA TGCGCCAGCAGCCAAGAAGCATGGGCTACCTTCACCGGGGAGCTGTTTTTT.

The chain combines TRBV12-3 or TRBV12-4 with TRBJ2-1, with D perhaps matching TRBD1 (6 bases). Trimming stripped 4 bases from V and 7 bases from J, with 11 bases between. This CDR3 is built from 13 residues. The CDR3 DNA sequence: TGTGCCAGCAGTTGGACAGAGGGAAATGAGCAGTTCTTC. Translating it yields CASSWTEGNEQFF.

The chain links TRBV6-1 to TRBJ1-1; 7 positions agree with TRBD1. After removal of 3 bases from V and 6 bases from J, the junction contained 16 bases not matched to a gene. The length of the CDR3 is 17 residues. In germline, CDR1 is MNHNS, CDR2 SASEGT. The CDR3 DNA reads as TGTGCCAGCAGTGACCCGTCGGAAAAGTCAGGGGGGCCTGAAGCTTTCTTT. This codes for CASSDPSEKSGGPEAFF.

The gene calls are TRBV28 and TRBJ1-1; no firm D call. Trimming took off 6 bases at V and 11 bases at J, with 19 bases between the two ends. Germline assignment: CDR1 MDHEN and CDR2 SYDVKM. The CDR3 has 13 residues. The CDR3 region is CASSPSRAYPAFF. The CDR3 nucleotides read TGTGCCAGCAGCCCTTCGAGGGCTTACCCGGCTTTCTTT.

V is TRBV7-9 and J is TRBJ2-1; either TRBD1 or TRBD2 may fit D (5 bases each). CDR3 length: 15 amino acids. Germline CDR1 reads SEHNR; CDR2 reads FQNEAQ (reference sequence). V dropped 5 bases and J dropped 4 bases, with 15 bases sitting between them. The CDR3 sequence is CASSLGRPTYNEQFF. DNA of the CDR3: TGTGCCAGCAGCCTGGGACGGCCAACTTACAATGAGCAGTTCTTC.

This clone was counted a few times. As DNA, the CDR3 is TGTGCCAGCAGTGAACTAGCGGGAGACACCGGGGAGCTGTTTTTT. Its protein is CASSELAGDTGELFF. The V and J genes are TRBV6-4 and TRBJ2-2, with 11 nucleotides matching TRBD2. The V gene's germline CDR1 is MRHNA and CDR2 SNTAGT. This CDR3 has 15 amino acids. The V gene end was trimmed by 3 bases and the J gene end by 3 bases; junction bases not matched to a gene: 0.

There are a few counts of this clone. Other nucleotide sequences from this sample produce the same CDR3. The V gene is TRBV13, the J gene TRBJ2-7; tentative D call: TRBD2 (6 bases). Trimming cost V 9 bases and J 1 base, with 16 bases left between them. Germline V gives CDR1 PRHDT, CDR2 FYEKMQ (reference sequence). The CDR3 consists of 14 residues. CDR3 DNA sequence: TGTGCCAGTTCGGGCCCCGGAGGGTCCTACGAGCAGTACTTC. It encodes CASSGPGGSYEQYF.

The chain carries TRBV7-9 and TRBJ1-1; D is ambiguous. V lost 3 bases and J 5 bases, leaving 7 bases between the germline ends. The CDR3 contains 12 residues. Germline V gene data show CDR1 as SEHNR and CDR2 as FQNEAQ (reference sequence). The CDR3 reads CASSLRGTEAFF. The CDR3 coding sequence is TGTGCCAGCAGCTTGAGAGGTACTGAAGCTTTCTTT.

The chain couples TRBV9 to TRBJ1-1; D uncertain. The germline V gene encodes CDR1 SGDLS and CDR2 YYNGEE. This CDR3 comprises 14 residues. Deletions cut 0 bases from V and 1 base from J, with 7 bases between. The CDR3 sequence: CASSVVWGNTEAFF. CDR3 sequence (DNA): TGTGCCAGCAGCGTAGTATGGGGGAACACTGAAGCTTTCTTT.

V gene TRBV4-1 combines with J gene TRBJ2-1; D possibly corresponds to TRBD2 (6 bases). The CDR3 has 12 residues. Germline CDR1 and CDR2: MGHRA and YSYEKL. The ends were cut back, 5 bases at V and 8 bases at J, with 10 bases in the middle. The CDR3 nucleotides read TGCGCCAGCAGCGGGGGGTGGGATGAGCAGTTCTTC. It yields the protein CASSGGWDEQFF.

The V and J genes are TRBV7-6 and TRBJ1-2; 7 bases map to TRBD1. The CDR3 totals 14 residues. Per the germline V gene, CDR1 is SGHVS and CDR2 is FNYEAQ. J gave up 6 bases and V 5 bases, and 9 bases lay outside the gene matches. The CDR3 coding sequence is TGTGCCAGCAGCCCGGGACAGTTAGGTCATGGCTACACCTTC. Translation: CASSPGQLGHGYTF.

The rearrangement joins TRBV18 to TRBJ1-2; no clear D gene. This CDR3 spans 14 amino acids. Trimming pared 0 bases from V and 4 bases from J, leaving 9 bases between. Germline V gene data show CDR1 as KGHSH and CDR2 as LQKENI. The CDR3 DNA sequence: TGTGCCAGCTCACCACCGCGCCAGTCCTATGGCTACACCTTC. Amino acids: CASSPPRQSYGYTF. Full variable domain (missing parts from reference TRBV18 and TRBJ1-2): NAGVMQNPRHLVRRRGQEARLRCSPMKGHSHVYWYRQLPEEGLKFMVYLQKENIIDESGMPKERFSAEFPKEGPSILRIQQVVRGDSAAYFCASSPPRQSYGYTFGSGTRLTVV.

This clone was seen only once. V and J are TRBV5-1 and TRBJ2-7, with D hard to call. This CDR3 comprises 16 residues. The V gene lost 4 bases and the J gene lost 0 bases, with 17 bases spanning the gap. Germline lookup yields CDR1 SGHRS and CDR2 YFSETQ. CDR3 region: CASSGPVSLSSYEQYF. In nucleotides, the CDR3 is TGCGCCAGCAGCGGGCCAGTGTCCCTGAGCTCCTACGAGCAGTACTTC.

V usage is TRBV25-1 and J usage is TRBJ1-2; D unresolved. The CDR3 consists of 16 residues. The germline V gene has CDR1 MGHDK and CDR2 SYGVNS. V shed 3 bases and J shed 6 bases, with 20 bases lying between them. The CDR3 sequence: CASSDKGSVTLHGYTF. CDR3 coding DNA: TGTGCCAGCAGTGATAAGGGATCAGTTACTCTCCATGGCTACACCTTC.

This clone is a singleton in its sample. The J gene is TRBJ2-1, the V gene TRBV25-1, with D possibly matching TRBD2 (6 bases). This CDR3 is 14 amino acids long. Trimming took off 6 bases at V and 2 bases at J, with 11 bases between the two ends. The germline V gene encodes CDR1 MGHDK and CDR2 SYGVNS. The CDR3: CASSPGATYNEQFF. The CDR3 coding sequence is TGTGCCAGCAGCCCGGGAGCAACCTACAATGAGCAGTTCTTC.

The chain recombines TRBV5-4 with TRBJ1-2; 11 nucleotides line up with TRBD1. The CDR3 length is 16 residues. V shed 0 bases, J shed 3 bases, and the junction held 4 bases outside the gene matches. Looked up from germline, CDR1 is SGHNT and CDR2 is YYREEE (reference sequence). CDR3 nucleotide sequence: TGTGCCAGCAGCTTGGTCCGGACAGGGGGCGACTATGGCTACACCTTC. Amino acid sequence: CASSLVRTGGDYGYTF. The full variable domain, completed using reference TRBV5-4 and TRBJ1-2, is ETGVTQSPTHLIKTRGQQVTLRCSSQSGHNTVSWYQQALGQGPQFIFQYYREEENGRGNFPPRFSGLQFPNYSSELNVNALELDDSALYLCASSLVRTGGDYGYTFGSGTRLTVV.